The clone carrying this TCR beta chain was seen once. At one boundary the junction diverges from the germline segment, which might be a read error. The sample comes from a study of blood T cells in healthy people across ages. The second PCR ran roughly 6 to 12 cycles with a sample-barcoded 5' primer and J-beta primers. Each TCR beta cDNA got a 12-nucleotide random molecular identifier. TCRdb passed the 5' RACE reads through MiXCR, listing each CDR3 protein once. The top ten clones hold over 20% of a sample with approximately 850,000 distinct CDR3 sequences, roughly 64% of them seen once. The V gene's germline CDR1 is SGHTA and CDR2 FQGNSA. The CDR3 runs 14 residues.

The sequenced material came from blood. The sequence was obtained from a man in his thirties or forties in good health. V usage is TRBV7-2 and J usage is TRBJ1-5; a possible D gene is TRBD1 (5 bases). In DNA form, the CDR3 reads TGTGCCGGCAGCCCCCTCGGGGGTGGCCAGCCCCAGCATTTT. Protein sequence: CAGSPLGGGQPQHF.